Below, 6 T cell receptor beta chains from the same sample are listed, as sequenced in a study of memory CD4+ T cells and cytomegalovirus serostatus. Clones were read by immunoSEQ multiplex PCR, and TCRdb kept only the in-frame ones, dropping some. In the table there are over 40,000 clones, about four fifths of which are singletons. Single viable CD3+CD4+CD8-CD45RO+ cells were sorted as the memory CD4+ T cells. The sequencing input was memory CD4+ T cells from blood. The receptor set was obtained from an adult in good health and CMV-seronegative.

The V call is TRBV6-5, the J call TRBJ1-2; weak D call: TRBD1 (5 bases). The germline V and J ends were trimmed by 6 bases and 0 bases, with 11 bases remaining between them. The germline V gene has CDR1 MNHEY and CDR2 SVGAGI. CDR3 length equals 14 residues. This CDR3 is CASSDSISNYGYTF. Here the CDR3 DNA reads TGTGCCAGCAGCGACAGTATCTCTAACTATGGCTACACCTTC.

V usage is TRBV19 and J usage is TRBJ2-5; TRBD1 agrees at 9 bases. V lost 2 bases and J lost 3; bases outside the gene matches: 7. Germline CDR1 and CDR2: LNHDA and SQIVND (reference sequence). The CDR3 spans 16 residues. The CDR3 DNA sequence: TGTGCCAGTAGTATATGGGGCGGGACAGGGAAAGAGACCCAGTACTTC. Translation gives CASSIWGGTGKETQYF.

V and J are TRBV2 and TRBJ1-1; unclear D gene. The CDR3 runs to 14 residues. Per germline, CDR1 SNHLY and CDR2 FYNNEI. V dropped 6 bases and J dropped 6 bases, with 17 bases sitting between them. The CDR3 nucleotides are TGTGCCAGCAGACCGGGGTCAGGAAACTCTGAAGCTTTCTTT. Its protein product is CASRPGSGNSEAFF.

This clone came up a few times. This chain links TRBV29-1 with TRBJ2-3; D possibly corresponds to TRBD2 (5 bases). This CDR3 comprises 14 residues. From germline, CDR1 is SQVTM and CDR2 ANQGSEA. Deletions cut 6 bases from V and 0 bases from J, with 13 bases between. Written as DNA, the CDR3 is TGCAGCGTGAGGGAGCGGCAGAGCACAGATACGCAGTATTTT. It specifies CSVRERQSTDTQYF.

V gene TRBV12-5 combines with J gene TRBJ1-5; D perhaps matches TRBD1 (5 bases). The CDR3 totals 17 residues. V lost 3 bases and J lost 0, with 15 bases in between. Germline loops: CDR1 LGHNT, CDR2 FRNRAP. The DNA of the CDR3 is TGTGCTAGTGGTTTTCGGGGCACTGACCCTAGCAATCAGCCCCAGCATTTT. Encoded protein: CASGFRGTDPSNQPQHF.

The rearrangement joins TRBV7-9 to TRBJ2-3, with D unclear. This CDR3 has 14 amino acids. Trimming cost V 1 base and J 3 bases, with 8 bases left between them. The germline gives CDR1 SEHNR, CDR2 FQNEAQ (reference sequence). CDR3 sequence: CASSLEGLTDTQYF. CDR3 nucleotide sequence: TGTGCCAGCAGCTTAGAAGGCCTGACAGATACGCAGTATTTT.